One and the same sample provided the 32 T cell receptor beta chains below, sequenced in a study of control samples from healthy donors and cancer patients. Produced via immunoSEQ multiplex PCR; TCRdb's table is partial and in-frame only. The data hold 52,000 or so clones, with 94% observed a single time. Specimen: blood. The receptor source for this set is a man aged 25 to 45 in good health.

V gene TRBV19 combines with J gene TRBJ1-5; D might be TRBD1 (5 bases). CDR3 length: 14 residues. Germline-derived CDR1 and CDR2 are LNHDA and SQIVND (reference sequence). Between the trimmed V and J ends, which lost 2 bases and 10 bases, there was a span of 15 bases. CDR3 amino acids: CASSIRVRDFPQHF. In DNA, the CDR3 is TGTGCCAGTAGTATAAGGGTCAGGGACTTCCCCCAGCATTTT. The variable domain in full, with the rest retrieved from reference TRBV19 and TRBJ1-5, is DGGITQSPKYLFRKEGQNVTLSCEQNLNHDAMYWYRQDPGQGLRLIYYSQIVNDFQKGDIAEGYSVSREKKESFPLTVTSAQKNPTAFYLCASSIRVRDFPQHFGDGTRLSIL.

V and J are TRBV29-1 and TRBJ2-7; 8 bases map to TRBD1. J lost 1 base, V lost 7 bases, and 12 bases had no gene match. This CDR3 is built from 15 residues. Germline V gives CDR1 SQVTM, CDR2 ANQGSEA. The CDR3 is CSAIVTGARSYEQYF. The CDR3 DNA reads as TGCAGCGCCATAGTGACAGGGGCCCGATCCTACGAGCAGTACTTC.

The chain combines TRBV11-1 with TRBJ2-7, with unresolved D. The CDR3 has 13 amino acids. CDR1 is SGHAT, CDR2 FQDESV, per germline (reference sequence). Deletions cut 1 base from V and 6 bases from J, with 10 bases between. CDR3 amino acids: CASSLESHIEQYF. CDR3 sequence (DNA): TGTGCCAGCAGCTTAGAGTCCCACATCGAGCAGTACTTC.

This clone was recorded once. The rearrangement joins TRBV6-2 or TRBV6-3 to TRBJ1-1; TRBD1 is a possible D gene (5 bases). This CDR3 is 12 amino acids long. Germline-derived CDR1 and CDR2 are MNHEY and SVGEGT. V dropped 2 bases and J dropped 4 bases, with 5 bases sitting between them. The CDR3 sequence is CASSYGGTEAFF. The CDR3 DNA is TGTGCCAGCAGTTACGGGGGCACTGAAGCTTTCTTT.

Written as DNA, the CDR3 is TGCGCCAGCAGCTTGGCGGGACAGAAAGCTTTCTTT. Its translation: CASSLAGQKAFF. This rearrangement joins TRBV5-1 to TRBJ1-1, with 7 nucleotides matching TRBD1. Germline V gene data show CDR1 as SGHRS and CDR2 as YFSETQ. This CDR3 is built from 12 residues. The V gene end was trimmed by 0 bases and the J gene end by 9 bases; junction bases not matched to a gene: 2.

This clone was found a few times. The chain employs TRBV3-1 (or the pseudogene TRBV3-2) and TRBJ1-5; D is undetermined. CDR3 size: 14 residues. V shed 4 bases and J shed 0 bases, with 7 bases lying between them. Germline loops: CDR1 LGHDT, CDR2 YNNKEL (reference sequence). In DNA form, the CDR3 reads TGTGCCAGCAGCCTGGGCATTAGCAATCAGCCCCAGCATTTT. This sequence encodes CASSLGISNQPQHF.

The V gene is TRBV6-5, the J gene TRBJ2-1; D call uncertain. V was shortened by 10 bases and J by 4 bases, with 17 bases between the two germline ends. Germline CDR1 and CDR2: MNHEY and SVGAGI. The CDR3 length is 14 residues. CDR3 in amino acids: CATLPGLGYNEQFF. Written as DNA, the CDR3 is TGTGCCACCTTACCAGGATTAGGTTACAATGAGCAGTTCTTC.

This chain links TRBV3-1 (or the pseudogene TRBV3-2) with TRBJ2-7; 11 bases are shared with TRBD2. CDR1 is LGHDT and CDR2 is YNNKEL in the germline V gene (reference sequence). V lost 2 bases to trimming and J lost 1 base; unmatched junction nucleotides: 7. The CDR3 extends over 17 amino acids. Here the CDR3 DNA reads TGTGCCAGCAGCCAATCCGGGCTAGCGGGGGGATCCTACGAGCAGTACTTC. It encodes CASSQSGLAGGSYEQYF.

This clone showed up just a few times. The rearrangement uses TRBV27 and TRBJ1-5; TRBD1 matches at 11 bases. The germline V gene has CDR1 MNHEY and CDR2 SMNVEV (reference sequence). V lost 6 bases to trimming and J lost 7 bases; unmatched junction nucleotides: 5. This CDR3 has 14 amino acids. The CDR3 DNA follows: TGTGCCAGCAGCCCGGACAGGGGGCGGCAGCCCCAGCATTTT. Translating gives CASSPDRGRQPQHF.

This chain links TRBV19 with TRBJ2-5; D is possibly TRBD1 (6 bases). Trimming removed 4 bases from V and 5 bases from J, with 20 bases in between. Germline CDR1 LNHDA, CDR2 SQIVND (reference sequence). This CDR3 contains 16 residues. The CDR3 spells CASSTGVQGRRETQYF. The CDR3 coding sequence is TGTGCCAGTAGTACCGGGGTACAGGGAAGGAGGGAGACCCAGTACTTC.

The chain combines TRBV27 with TRBJ1-4; 8 bases map to TRBD1. Trimming took 5 bases from V and 1 from J; bases not matched to a gene: 3. Germline CDR1 is MNHEY and CDR2 is SMNVEV (reference sequence). CDR3 length: 15 amino acids. This CDR3 reads CASSTDRVTNEKLFF. In DNA form, the CDR3 reads TGTGCCAGCAGTACGGACAGGGTAACTAATGAAAAACTGTTTTTT.

This chain links TRBV9 with TRBJ1-3, with 8 bases identical to TRBD1. The CDR3 spans 17 residues. Germline assignment: CDR1 SGDLS and CDR2 YYNGEE. Trimming cost V 0 bases and J 2 bases; bases outside gene matches: 7. In DNA form, the CDR3 reads TGTGCCAGCAGCGTAGGGGGGAGGACAGGGACTGGAAACACCATATATTTT. This gives the protein CASSVGGRTGTGNTIYF.

This clone was counted a few times. The chain employs TRBV6-1 and TRBJ1-2; 9 nucleotides match TRBD1. The CDR3 is made up of 17 amino acids. The germline gives CDR1 MNHNS, CDR2 SASEGT. V trimming: 0 bases; J trimming: 3 bases; junction bases outside the gene matches: 8. In DNA, the CDR3 is TGTGCCAGCAGTGAAGCCTACAGGGGGCGTCTGGACTATGGCTACACCTTC. It is translated as CASSEAYRGRLDYGYTF.

The V call is TRBV10-1, the J call TRBJ2-4; D perhaps matches TRBD2 (7 bases). Germline CDR1 reads WNHNN; CDR2 reads SYGVQD (reference sequence). The CDR3 has 14 residues. The germline V and J ends were trimmed by 3 bases and 5 bases, with 11 bases remaining between them. The CDR3 spells CASSDGGRENIQYF. The CDR3 nucleotides read TGCGCCAGCAGTGACGGGGGGCGGGAAAACATTCAGTACTTC.

The chain has TRBV5-1 and TRBJ2-7; TRBD2 agrees at 10 bases. The CDR3 extends over 17 amino acids. Losses at the gene ends were 0 bases for V and 0 bases for J; bases not matched to a gene: 6. Germline lookup yields CDR1 SGHRS and CDR2 YFSETQ. The CDR3 DNA sequence: TGCGCCAGCAGCTTGGCCAGTCTAGCGGGGGACTCCTACGAGCAGTACTTC. Translating it yields CASSLASLAGDSYEQYF.

CDR3 sequence: CASSLDGSSYNEQFF. CDR3 coding DNA: TGCGCCAGCAGCTTGGACGGGAGCTCCTACAATGAGCAGTTCTTC. The chain combines TRBV5-1 with TRBJ2-1; the D gene is possibly TRBD2 (6 bases). V dropped 0 bases and J dropped 0 bases, with 7 bases sitting between them. Germline loops: CDR1 SGHRS, CDR2 YFSETQ. CDR3 length: 15 residues.

The chain combines TRBV10-3 with TRBJ2-7, with no clear D. The CDR3 has 14 amino acids. Trimming cost V 4 bases and J 0 bases, with 10 bases left between them. The germline CDR1 and CDR2 sequences are ENHRY and SYGVKD. The CDR3 DNA follows: TGTGCCATCAGTGGTACGGCTGACTCCTACGAGCAGTACTTC. It encodes CAISGTADSYEQYF.

Only a few counts were recorded for this clone. The rearrangement uses TRBV28 and TRBJ2-2; tentatively, D is TRBD1 (6 bases). Germline loops: CDR1 MDHEN, CDR2 SYDVKM. CDR3 length equals 15 residues. V lost 6 bases and J 4 bases, leaving 15 bases between the germline ends. CDR3 sequence (DNA): TGTGCCAGCAGGATTCTTAGGGGGTTCACCGGGGAGCTGTTTTTT. This sequence encodes CASRILRGFTGELFF. Full variable domain (missing parts from reference TRBV28 and TRBJ2-2): DVKVTQSSRYLVKRTGEKVFLECVQDMDHENMFWYRQDPGLGLRLIYFSYDVKMKEKGDIPEGYSVSREKKERFSLILESASTNQTSMYLCASRILRGFTGELFFGEGSRLTVL.

The rearrangement links TRBV6-4 to TRBJ2-2; 7 nucleotides align to TRBD2. The V gene's germline CDR1 is MRHNA and CDR2 SNTAGT. Trimming removed 2 bases from V and 4 bases from J; junction bases left unmatched: 1. The CDR3 totals 14 residues. In DNA, the CDR3 is TGTGCCAGCAGTGACGGGAGGGCCACCGGGGAGCTGTTTTTT. This codes for CASSDGRATGELFF.

The gene calls are TRBV3-1 (or the pseudogene TRBV3-2) and TRBJ1-1; D uncertain. The CDR3 extends over 14 amino acids. Germline loops: CDR1 LGHDT, CDR2 YNNKEL (reference sequence). Trimming removed 4 bases from V and 0 bases from J, with 9 bases in between. The CDR3 bases are TGTGCCAGCAGCCTGACCAAAGTGAACACTGAAGCTTTCTTT. Its translation is CASSLTKVNTEAFF.

The chain joins TRBV19 to TRBJ1-5, with D maybe TRBD1 (6 bases). Germline V gives CDR1 LNHDA, CDR2 SQIVND (reference sequence). Deletions cut 5 bases from V and 1 base from J, with 15 bases between. The CDR3 covers 16 residues. CDR3 protein: CASSPMGGRSNQPQHF. CDR3 DNA sequence: TGTGCCAGTAGTCCGATGGGGGGCCGGAGCAATCAGCCCCAGCATTTT. Complete variable domain (other parts from reference TRBV19 and TRBJ1-5): DGGITQSPKYLFRKEGQNVTLSCEQNLNHDAMYWYRQDPGQGLRLIYYSQIVNDFQKGDIAEGYSVSREKKESFPLTVTSAQKNPTAFYLCASSPMGGRSNQPQHFGDGTRLSIL.

This clone was seen just once. The chain joins TRBV11-3 to TRBJ1-1; perhaps TRBD1 as D (5 bases). From germline, CDR1 is SGHNT and CDR2 YENEEA. V lost 1 base and J 1 base, leaving 13 bases between the germline ends. CDR3 length equals 16 residues. The CDR3 DNA reads as TGTGCCAGCAGCTTAGGGAGGGCGGGGGAGAACACTGAAGCTTTCTTT. Protein sequence: CASSLGRAGENTEAFF.

The chain has TRBV6-2 or TRBV6-3 and TRBJ1-3; D unclear. Germline V gives CDR1 MNHEY, CDR2 SVGEGT. Trimming took off 6 bases at V and 3 bases at J, with 6 bases between the two ends. The CDR3 is 12 amino acids. This CDR3 reads CASSSIGNTIYF. DNA for the CDR3: TGTGCCAGCAGCTCCATTGGAAACACCATATATTTT.

The gene calls are TRBV2 and TRBJ1-1, with D maybe TRBD1 (5 bases). This CDR3 is built from 15 residues. Deletions cut 7 bases from V and 1 base from J, with 16 bases between. CDR1 and CDR2 from the germline V gene are SNHLY and FYNNEI. CDR3 protein: CASTEYDRANTEAFF. CDR3 in DNA: TGTGCCAGCACTGAGTACGACAGAGCGAACACTGAAGCTTTCTTT.

The genes are TRBV9 and TRBJ1-3, with 7 bases that match TRBD1. This CDR3 has 16 amino acids. J was trimmed by 2 bases and V by 3 bases; bases with no gene match: 8. CDR1 is SGDLS and CDR2 is YYNGEE in the germline V gene. CDR3 amino acids: CASSAHPGGAGNTIYF. The CDR3 DNA reads TGTGCCAGCAGCGCTCACCCAGGGGGGGCTGGAAACACCATATATTTT.

The chain has TRBV2 and TRBJ2-7; the match to TRBD1 covers 7 bases. Germline V gene sequence: CDR1 SNHLY, CDR2 FYNNEI. CDR3 size: 14 residues. The V and J ends lost 3 bases and 3 bases, in that order; junction bases with no gene match: 5. The CDR3 region has the DNA TGTGCCAGCAGTGACTGGACAGGCAGCTACGAGCAGTACTTC. Amino acids: CASSDWTGSYEQYF.

The J gene is TRBJ2-7, the V gene TRBV28, with 8 nucleotides matching TRBD1. This CDR3 has 14 residues. From germline, CDR1 is MDHEN and CDR2 SYDVKM. V lost 7 bases and J lost 3; bases outside the gene matches: 8. Written as DNA, the CDR3 is TGTGCCAGCATTCCTGGACAGGGAAGCTACGAGCAGTACTTC. It yields the protein CASIPGQGSYEQYF.

This chain uses TRBV30 with TRBJ2-3; possible D gene TRBD1, 6 bases. V was cut by 2 bases and J by 5 bases, with 14 bases left in between. Germline-derived CDR1 and CDR2 are GTSNPN and SVGIG (reference sequence). This CDR3 spans 14 amino acids. The chain's CDR3 is CAWSLQGGGDTQYF. In nucleotides, the CDR3 is TGTGCCTGGAGTCTACAGGGTGGGGGAGATACGCAGTATTTT.

The chain links TRBV4-1 to TRBJ2-7, with unresolved D. V was clipped by 0 bases and J by 3 bases, with 18 bases between them. Germline-derived CDR1 and CDR2 are MGHRA and YSYEKL. The CDR3 is 17 residues long. CDR3 protein: CASSQDGQRKGFYEQYF. CDR3 sequence (DNA): TGCGCCAGCAGCCAAGACGGTCAGAGAAAGGGCTTCTACGAGCAGTACTTC.

The rearrangement joins TRBV10-3 to TRBJ2-1; no reliable D call. The CDR3 extends over 14 amino acids. V dropped 8 bases and J dropped 6 bases, with 17 bases sitting between them. Germline V gene data show CDR1 as ENHRY and CDR2 as SYGVKD. The CDR3: CAIADLMERNEQFF. The CDR3 nucleotides read TGTGCCATCGCCGACCTCATGGAGCGCAATGAGCAGTTCTTC.

This clone was observed a single time. The chain carries TRBV2 and TRBJ1-1; maybe TRBD1 (5 bases). Germline values: CDR1 SNHLY, CDR2 FYNNEI. This CDR3 comprises 12 residues. The V end was cut by 6 bases, the J end by 4 bases, with 9 bases between. The CDR3, as DNA: TGTGCCAGCAGGGGCGGGGCCACTGAAGCTTTCTTT. Amino acids: CASRGGATEAFF.

This chain uses TRBV5-4 with TRBJ1-3; TRBD1 might be the D (5 bases). Trimming cost V 5 bases and J 4 bases, with 19 bases left between them. The V gene's germline CDR1 is SGHNT and CDR2 YYREEE (reference sequence). The CDR3 has 16 amino acids. The CDR3 DNA sequence: TGTGCCAGCAGTAAGGGGTCAGGGTCGTCCGGAAACACCATATATTTT. It is translated as CASSKGSGSSGNTIYF.